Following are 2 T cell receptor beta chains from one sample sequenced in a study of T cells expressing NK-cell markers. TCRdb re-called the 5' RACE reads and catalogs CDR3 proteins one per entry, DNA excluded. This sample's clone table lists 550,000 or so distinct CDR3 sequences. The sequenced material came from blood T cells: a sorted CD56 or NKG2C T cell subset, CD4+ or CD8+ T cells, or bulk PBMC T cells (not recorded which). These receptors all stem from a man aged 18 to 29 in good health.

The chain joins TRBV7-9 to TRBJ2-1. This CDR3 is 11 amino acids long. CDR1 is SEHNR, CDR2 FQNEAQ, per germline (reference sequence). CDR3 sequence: CASSLSMDQFF.

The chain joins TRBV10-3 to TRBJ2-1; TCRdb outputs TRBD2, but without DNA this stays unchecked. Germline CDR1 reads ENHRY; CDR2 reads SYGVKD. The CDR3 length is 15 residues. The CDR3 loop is CAIGLGAGDWNEQFF.